The 7 T cell receptor beta chains in this list originate from one sample, sequenced in a study of early T cells in non-severe SARS-CoV-2 infection. TCRdb reanalysed the 5' RACE reads using MiXCR and keeps one entry per CDR3 protein. The repertoire holds some 31,000 distinct CDR3 sequences, roughly 6% seen once, with 5% to 5.5% in the top ten. Sequences were obtained from whole blood. Receptor source: an adult who was a healthcare worker with PCR-confirmed SARS-CoV-2 infection or an uninfected control (not recorded which).

This clonotype was detected only a few times. The gene calls are TRBV7-2 and TRBJ2-3; D may be TRBD2 (6 bases). The germline V gene has CDR1 SGHTA and CDR2 FQGNSA. There are 16 residues in the CDR3. V lost 5 bases and J 3 bases, leaving 18 bases between the germline ends. The CDR3 DNA is TGTGCCAGCAGCGTGCGTGGTAGCGGAATAACAGATACGCAGTATTTT. Translating gives CASSVRGSGITDTQYF.

This clonotype was found many times. The J gene is TRBJ2-7, the V gene TRBV20-1; TRBD1 agrees at 7 bases. The CDR3 has 14 residues. The germline V gene encodes CDR1 DFQATT and CDR2 SNEGSKA (reference sequence). V gave up 1 base and J gave up 2 bases; unmatched junction bases: 5. The CDR3 loop is CSARVTGQPYEQYF. The CDR3 nucleotides are TGCAGTGCTAGAGTGACAGGGCAGCCCTACGAGCAGTACTTC.

This clonotype was seen ten or more times. The chain recombines TRBV20-1 with TRBJ2-2; D might be TRBD2 (6 bases). In germline, CDR1 is DFQATT, CDR2 SNEGSKA (reference sequence). The CDR3 is 14 amino acids. Trimming pared 2 bases from V and 7 bases from J, leaving 14 bases between. CDR3 sequence (DNA): TGCAGTGCTAGATCGGGGGTCCCCAGCGGGGAGCTGTTTTTT. Protein: CSARSGVPSGELFF.

This clonotype was counted at least ten times. The CDR3 is CASSPGTRSTNEQFF. CDR3 coding DNA: TGCGCCAGCAGCCCCGGGACTAGAAGTACCAATGAGCAGTTCTTC. This chain uses TRBV4-3 with TRBJ2-1; TRBD2 matches at 8 bases. In germline, CDR1 is LGHNA, CDR2 YSLEER. The CDR3 loop spans 15 amino acids. V was pared by 4 bases and J by 6 bases, with 8 bases of the junction left unmatched.

This clonotype was counted at least ten times. The V gene is TRBV27, the J gene TRBJ2-6, with a possible D match to TRBD2 (5 bases). The germline CDR1 and CDR2 sequences are MNHEY and SMNVEV (reference sequence). Trimming shortened V by 3 bases and J by 0 bases, and 9 bases separated the two germline ends. This CDR3 has 16 amino acids. Here the CDR3 DNA reads TGTGCCAGCAGTTTGAGAGGGCGCTCTGGGGCCAACGTCCTGACTTTC. This encodes CASSLRGRSGANVLTF.

In this sample, this clonotype turned up many times. This rearrangement joins TRBV27 to TRBJ2-5; 8 positions match TRBD2. The CDR3 length is 15 residues. The ends lost 2 bases at V and 1 base at J; junction bases unmatched: 3. Germline CDR1 is MNHEY and CDR2 is SMNVEV (reference sequence). The CDR3: CASSLLAGLQETQYF. DNA for the CDR3: TGTGCCAGCAGTTTACTAGCGGGCCTCCAAGAGACCCAGTACTTC.

This clonotype was observed at least ten times. The chain joins TRBV7-8 to TRBJ2-7, with 10 bases that match TRBD2. V gave up 1 base and J gave up 4 bases; unmatched junction bases: 7. CDR1 SGHVS and CDR2 FQNEAQ come from the germline V gene. CDR3 length: 16 amino acids. In nucleotides, the CDR3 is TGTGCCAGCAGCTTAGAGTTCGGACTAGCGGAGTACGAGCAGTACTTC. Protein: CASSLEFGLAEYEQYF.